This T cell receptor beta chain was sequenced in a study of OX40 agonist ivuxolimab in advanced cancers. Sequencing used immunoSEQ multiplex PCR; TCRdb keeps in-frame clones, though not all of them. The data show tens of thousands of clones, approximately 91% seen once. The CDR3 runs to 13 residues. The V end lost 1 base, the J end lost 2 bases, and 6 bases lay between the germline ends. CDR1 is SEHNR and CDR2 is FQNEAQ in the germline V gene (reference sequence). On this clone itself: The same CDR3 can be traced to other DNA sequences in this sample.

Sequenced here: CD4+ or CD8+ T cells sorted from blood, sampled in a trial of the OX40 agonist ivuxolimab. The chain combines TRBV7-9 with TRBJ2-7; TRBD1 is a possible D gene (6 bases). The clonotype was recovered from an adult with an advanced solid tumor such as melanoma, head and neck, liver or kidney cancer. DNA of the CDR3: TGTGCCAGCAGCTTAGGGACAGCCTACGAGCAGTACTTC. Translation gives CASSLGTAYEQYF.